Following are 14 T cell receptor beta chains from one sample sequenced in a study of cytomegalovirus exposure and HLA in healthy donors. Primers for the PCR totalled 60 Vbeta and 13 Jbeta. Assay used: immunoSEQ multiplex PCR; TCRdb lists only in-frame clones, some missing. The sample records some 150,000 clones, approximately 82% being singletons. Sequenced: PBMCs. Receptors originate from a man younger than 45 in good health and CMV-seropositive.

The chain recombines TRBV10-2 with TRBJ2-7; 11 nucleotides align to TRBD2. The V gene end was trimmed by 4 bases and the J gene end by 3 bases; junction bases not matched to a gene: 5. The CDR3 has 15 amino acids. Germline values: CDR1 WSHSY, CDR2 SAAADI. The CDR3: CASSVLAGGYYEQYF. Here the CDR3 DNA reads TGCGCCAGCAGTGTATTAGCGGGGGGGTACTACGAGCAGTACTTC.

As concerns this clone: Additional DNA sequences in this sample encode the identical CDR3. This chain uses TRBV7-8 with TRBJ2-7; weak D call: TRBD2 (5 bases). Germline CDR1 reads SGHVS; CDR2 reads FQNEAQ. Trimming left V 3 bases short and J 0 bases short, with 9 bases between. The CDR3 contains 14 residues. This chain's CDR3 is CASSLGGPSYEQYF. CDR3 coding DNA: TGTGCCAGCAGCTTGGGCGGGCCCTCCTACGAGCAGTACTTC.

J is TRBJ2-1 and V is TRBV15, with D perhaps TRBD2 (5 bases). The CDR3 length is 15 residues. CDR1 LNHNV and CDR2 YYDKDF come from the germline V gene (reference sequence). The V gene lost 8 bases and the J gene lost 0 bases, with 14 bases spanning the gap. In nucleotides, the CDR3 is TGTGCCACCCGACCCCCGGGAAGCTCCTACAATGAGCAGTTCTTC. This gives the protein CATRPPGSSYNEQFF.

The chain employs TRBV5-1 and TRBJ2-2, with TRBD2 identical over 10 bases. V dropped 4 bases and J dropped 3; count of bases not matched to a gene: 6. The CDR3 contains 16 residues. Germline CDR1 and CDR2: SGHRS and YFSETQ. The CDR3 here is CASSQSGTSDTGELFF. For the CDR3, the DNA is TGCGCCAGCAGCCAATCCGGGACTAGCGACACCGGGGAGCTGTTTTTT.

This sequence joins TRBV28 and TRBJ1-1; maybe TRBD1 (5 bases). Between the trimmed V and J ends, which lost 2 bases and 1 base, there was a span of 8 bases. Germline assignment: CDR1 MDHEN and CDR2 SYDVKM. The CDR3 extends over 14 amino acids. This CDR3 reads CASSLGHSNTEAFF. For the CDR3, the DNA is TGTGCCAGCAGTTTAGGACACTCGAACACTGAAGCTTTCTTT.

The rearrangement joins TRBV4-1 to TRBJ1-1; D is perhaps TRBD1 (6 bases). From germline, CDR1 is MGHRA and CDR2 YSYEKL. Deletions cut 5 bases from V and 8 bases from J, with 21 bases between. The CDR3 covers 15 residues. Here the CDR3 reads CASSSDSGQFYEAFF. In DNA, the CDR3 is TGCGCCAGCAGCTCCGATTCGGGACAATTCTACGAAGCTTTCTTT.

The rearrangement links TRBV27 to TRBJ2-7; D unclear. The CDR3 runs 13 residues. Deletions cut 2 bases from V and 7 bases from J, with 12 bases between. Germline lookup yields CDR1 MNHEY and CDR2 SMNVEV (reference sequence). The CDR3 DNA follows: TGTGCCAGCAGTTTAGCCCCCCAGTCAGAGCAGTACTTC. Its protein is CASSLAPQSEQYF.

The chain joins TRBV28 to TRBJ1-1; TRBD1 aligns across 7 bases. There are 12 residues in the CDR3. From germline, CDR1 is MDHEN and CDR2 SYDVKM. J lost 4 bases, V lost 7 bases, and 3 bases had no gene match. The CDR3 DNA is TGTGCCAGCACTCAGGGGGGCACTGAAGCTTTCTTT. Translation gives CASTQGGTEAFF.

This clone showed up many times. The gene calls are TRBV28 and TRBJ1-1; D may be TRBD1 (5 bases). The V and J ends lost 7 bases and 3 bases respectively, with 12 bases between them. The germline V gene encodes CDR1 MDHEN and CDR2 SYDVKM. The CDR3 sequence is 13 residues long. CDR3 loop: CASTQPGDTEAFF. The CDR3 coding sequence is TGTGCCAGCACCCAACCGGGGGACACTGAAGCTTTCTTT. Supplemented by reference TRBV28 and TRBJ1-1, the full variable domain reads DVKVTQSSRYLVKRTGEKVFLECVQDMDHENMFWYRQDPGLGLRLIYFSYDVKMKEKGDIPEGYSVSREKKERFSLILESASTNQTSMYLCASTQPGDTEAFFGQGTRLTVV.

This clone was observed a handful of times. Other DNA sequences in this specimen translate into the identical CDR3. The chain employs TRBV2 and TRBJ1-1; tentatively, D is TRBD1 (6 bases). The germline CDR1 and CDR2 sequences are SNHLY and FYNNEI. The V end was cut by 4 bases, the J end by 7 bases, with 16 bases between. This CDR3 has 14 amino acids. The CDR3 spells CASSGVTGKSEAFF. In DNA form, the CDR3 reads TGTGCCAGCAGTGGGGTCACAGGGAAAAGTGAAGCTTTCTTT.

Only one count was recorded for this clone. V is TRBV9 and J is TRBJ1-2; D ambiguous. This CDR3 region has 12 residues. Germline CDR1 and CDR2: SGDLS and YYNGEE. V lost 2 bases and J 7 bases, leaving 9 bases between the germline ends. The CDR3 nucleotides read TGTGCCAGCAGCGTCGGGTCCCTTGGCTACACCTTC. As protein: CASSVGSLGYTF.

The chain recombines TRBV28 with TRBJ2-5, with D tentatively TRBD2 (6 bases). V lost 2 bases to trimming and J lost 5 bases, with 15 bases between them. Germline-derived CDR1 and CDR2 are MDHEN and SYDVKM. CDR3 length equals 15 residues. CDR3 residues: CASSLIQAGSETQYF. The CDR3 coding sequence is TGTGCCAGCAGTTTAATACAGGCGGGATCGGAGACCCAGTACTTC.

This rearrangement joins TRBV18 to TRBJ1-1, with a possible D match to TRBD1 (5 bases). The CDR3 length is 14 residues. Germline V CDR1 and CDR2: KGHSH, LQKENI. V lost 5 bases to trimming and J lost 4 bases, with 14 bases between them. The CDR3, as DNA: TGTGCCAGCTCATCCCGGGACGGGGGCACTGAAGCTTTCTTT. Protein sequence: CASSSRDGGTEAFF.

The chain is built from TRBV28 and TRBJ2-1, with TRBD1 matching over 9 bases. V was pared by 8 bases and J by 4 bases, with 6 bases of the junction left unmatched. CDR3 length: 14 residues. Looked up from germline, CDR1 is MDHEN and CDR2 is SYDVKM. The chain's CDR3 is CASGGTGSYNEQFF. The DNA of the CDR3 is TGTGCCAGCGGCGGGACAGGGTCTTACAATGAGCAGTTCTTC.